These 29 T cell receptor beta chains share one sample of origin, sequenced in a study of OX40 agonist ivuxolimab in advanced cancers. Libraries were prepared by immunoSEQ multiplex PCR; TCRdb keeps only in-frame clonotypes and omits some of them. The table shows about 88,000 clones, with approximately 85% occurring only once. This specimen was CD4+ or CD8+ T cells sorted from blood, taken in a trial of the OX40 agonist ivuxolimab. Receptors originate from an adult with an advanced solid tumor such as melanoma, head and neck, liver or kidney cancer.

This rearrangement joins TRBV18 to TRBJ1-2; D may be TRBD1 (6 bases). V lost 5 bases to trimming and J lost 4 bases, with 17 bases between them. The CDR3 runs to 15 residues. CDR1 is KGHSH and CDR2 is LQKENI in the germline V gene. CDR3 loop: CASSGSGQFGYGYTF. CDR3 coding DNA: TGTGCCAGCTCAGGAAGCGGACAGTTTGGCTATGGCTACACCTTC.

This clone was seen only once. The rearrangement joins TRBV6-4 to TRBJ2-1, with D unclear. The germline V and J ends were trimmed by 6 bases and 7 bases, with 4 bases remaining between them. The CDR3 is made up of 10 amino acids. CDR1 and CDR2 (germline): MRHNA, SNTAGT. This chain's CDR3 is CASRGNEQFF. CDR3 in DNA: TGTGCCAGCAGGGGGAATGAGCAGTTCTTC.

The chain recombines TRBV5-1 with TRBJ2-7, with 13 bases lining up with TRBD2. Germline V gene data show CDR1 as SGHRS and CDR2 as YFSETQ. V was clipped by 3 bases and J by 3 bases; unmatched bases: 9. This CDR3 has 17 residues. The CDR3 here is CASSWEPRTSGSYEQYF. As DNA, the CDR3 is TGCGCCAGCAGCTGGGAGCCTAGGACTAGCGGGAGCTACGAGCAGTACTTC. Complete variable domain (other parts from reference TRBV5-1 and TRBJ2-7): KAGVTQTPRYLIKTRGQQVTLSCSPISGHRSVSWYQQTPGQGLQFLFEYFSETQRNKGNFPGRFSGRQFSNSRSEMNVSTLELGDSALYLCASSWEPRTSGSYEQYFGPGTRLTVT.

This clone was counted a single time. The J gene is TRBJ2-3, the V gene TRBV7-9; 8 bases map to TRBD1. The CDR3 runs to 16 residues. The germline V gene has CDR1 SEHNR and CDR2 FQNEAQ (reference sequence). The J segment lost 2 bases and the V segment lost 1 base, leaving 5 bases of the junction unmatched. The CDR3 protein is CASSLVRGLVTDTQYF. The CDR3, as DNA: TGTGCCAGCAGCTTAGTCAGGGGGCTTGTCACAGATACGCAGTATTTT. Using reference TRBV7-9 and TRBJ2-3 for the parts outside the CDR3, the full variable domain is DTGVSQNPRHKITKRGQNVTFRCDPISEHNRLYWYRQTLGQGPEFLTYFQNEAQLEKSRLLSDRFSAERPKGSFSTLEIQRTEQGDSAMYLCASSLVRGLVTDTQYFGPGTRLTVL.

The CDR3 loop reads CATDRGDKNIQYF. In nucleotides, the CDR3 is TGTGCCACCGATAGGGGGGACAAAAACATTCAGTACTTC. The chain uses TRBV19 and TRBJ2-4, with D perhaps given as TRBD1 or TRBD2 (6 bases each). The germline V gene encodes CDR1 LNHDA and CDR2 SQIVND (reference sequence). Trimming cost V 10 bases and J 3 bases, with 13 bases left between them. This CDR3 contains 13 residues.

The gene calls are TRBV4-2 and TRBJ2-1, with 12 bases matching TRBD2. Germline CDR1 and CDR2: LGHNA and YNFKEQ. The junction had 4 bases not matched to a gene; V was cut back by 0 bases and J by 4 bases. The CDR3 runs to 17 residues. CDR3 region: CASSQDLAGGRYNEQFF. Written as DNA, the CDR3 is TGTGCCAGCAGCCAAGACCTAGCGGGAGGGAGGTACAATGAGCAGTTCTTC.

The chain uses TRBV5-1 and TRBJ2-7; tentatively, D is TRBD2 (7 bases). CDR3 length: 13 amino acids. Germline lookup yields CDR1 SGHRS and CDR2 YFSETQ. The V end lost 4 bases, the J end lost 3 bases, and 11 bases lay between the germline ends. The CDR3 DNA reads TGCGCCAGCAGCCGGGGGGCCAGCTACGAGCAGTACTTC. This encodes CASSRGASYEQYF.

The CDR3 nucleotides are TGTGCCAGCAGTGGACAGGTGGATGGCTACACCTTC. Translating it yields CASSGQVDGYTF. This chain connects TRBV2 to TRBJ1-2; tentative D call: TRBD1 (6 bases). CDR1 and CDR2 from the germline V gene are SNHLY and FYNNEI. The CDR3 is made up of 12 amino acids. V lost 4 bases and J lost 6, with 9 bases in between. Full variable domain (outside the CDR3, taken from reference TRBV2 and TRBJ1-2): EPEVTQTPSHQVTQMGQEVILRCVPISNHLYFYWYRQILGQKVEFLVSFYNNEISEKSEIFDDQFSVERPDGSNFTLKIRSTKLEDSAMYFCASSGQVDGYTFGSGTRLTVV.

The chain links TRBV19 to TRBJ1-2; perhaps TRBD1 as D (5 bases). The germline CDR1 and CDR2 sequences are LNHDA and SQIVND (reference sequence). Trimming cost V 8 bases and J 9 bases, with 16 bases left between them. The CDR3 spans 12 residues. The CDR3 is CASALGGGSYTF. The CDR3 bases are TGTGCCAGTGCTTTGGGGGGAGGGAGCTACACCTTC.

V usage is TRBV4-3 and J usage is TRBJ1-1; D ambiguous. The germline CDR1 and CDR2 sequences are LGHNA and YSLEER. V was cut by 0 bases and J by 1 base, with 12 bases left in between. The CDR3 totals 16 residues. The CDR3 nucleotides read TGCGCCAGCAGCCAAGACGCCCGGGCGGCGAACACTGAAGCTTTCTTT. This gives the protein CASSQDARAANTEAFF.

The CDR3 loop is CASSPTTGNTIYF. CDR3 DNA: TGTGCCAGCTCACCGACGACAGGAAACACCATATATTTT. The rearrangement links TRBV18 to TRBJ1-3; D gene unclear. The germline CDR1 and CDR2 sequences are KGHSH and LQKENI. Deletions cut 3 bases from V and 4 bases from J, with 7 bases between. CDR3 length: 13 residues.

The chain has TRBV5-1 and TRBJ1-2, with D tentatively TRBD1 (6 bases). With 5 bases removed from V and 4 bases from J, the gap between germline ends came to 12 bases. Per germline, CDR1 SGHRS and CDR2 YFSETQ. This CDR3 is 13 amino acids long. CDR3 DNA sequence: TGCGCCAGCAGAAGTCCAGGGGCCTATGGCTACACCTTC. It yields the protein CASRSPGAYGYTF.

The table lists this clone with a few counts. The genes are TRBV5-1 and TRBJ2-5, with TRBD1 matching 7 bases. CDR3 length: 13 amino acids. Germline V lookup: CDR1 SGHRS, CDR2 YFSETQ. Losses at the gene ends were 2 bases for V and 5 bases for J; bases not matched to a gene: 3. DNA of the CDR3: TGCGCCAGCAGCTTCGGGACAGATGAGACCCAGTACTTC. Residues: CASSFGTDETQYF.

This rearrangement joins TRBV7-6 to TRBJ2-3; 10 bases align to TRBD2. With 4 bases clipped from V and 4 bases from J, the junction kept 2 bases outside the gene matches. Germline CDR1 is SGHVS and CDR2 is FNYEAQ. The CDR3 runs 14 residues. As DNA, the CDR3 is TGTGCCAGCAGCTCTAGCGGGGGAGCAGATACGCAGTATTTT. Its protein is CASSSSGGADTQYF.

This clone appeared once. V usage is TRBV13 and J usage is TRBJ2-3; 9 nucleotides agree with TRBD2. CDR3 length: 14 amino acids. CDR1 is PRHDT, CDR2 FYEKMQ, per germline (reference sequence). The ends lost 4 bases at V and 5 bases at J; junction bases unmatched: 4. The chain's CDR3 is CASSSTSGGDTQYF. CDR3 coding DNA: TGTGCCAGCAGCTCGACTAGCGGAGGAGATACGCAGTATTTT.

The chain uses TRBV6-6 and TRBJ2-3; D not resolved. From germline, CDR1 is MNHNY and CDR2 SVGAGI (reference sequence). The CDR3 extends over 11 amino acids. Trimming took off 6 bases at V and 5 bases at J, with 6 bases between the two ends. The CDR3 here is CASRRGDTQYF. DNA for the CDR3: TGTGCCAGCAGGAGAGGAGATACGCAGTATTTT.

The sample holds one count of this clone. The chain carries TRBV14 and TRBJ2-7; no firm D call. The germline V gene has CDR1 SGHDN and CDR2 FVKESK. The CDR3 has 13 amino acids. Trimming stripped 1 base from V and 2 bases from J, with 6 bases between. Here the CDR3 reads CASSQVSTYEQYF. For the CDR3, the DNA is TGTGCCAGCAGCCAAGTGTCTACCTACGAGCAGTACTTC.

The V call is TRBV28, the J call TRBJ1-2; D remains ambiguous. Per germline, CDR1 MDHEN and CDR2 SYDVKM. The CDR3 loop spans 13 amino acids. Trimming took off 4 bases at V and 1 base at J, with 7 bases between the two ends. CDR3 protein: CASSSGINYGYTF. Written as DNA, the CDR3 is TGTGCCAGCAGTTCGGGCATTAACTATGGCTACACCTTC.

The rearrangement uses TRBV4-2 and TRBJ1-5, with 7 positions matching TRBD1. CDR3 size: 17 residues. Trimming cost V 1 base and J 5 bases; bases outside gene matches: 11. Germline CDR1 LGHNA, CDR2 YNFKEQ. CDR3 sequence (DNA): TGTGCCAGCAGCCAAGGGTCGGGGCAGGGGGTCTATCAGCCCCAGCATTTT. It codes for CASSQGSGQGVYQPQHF.

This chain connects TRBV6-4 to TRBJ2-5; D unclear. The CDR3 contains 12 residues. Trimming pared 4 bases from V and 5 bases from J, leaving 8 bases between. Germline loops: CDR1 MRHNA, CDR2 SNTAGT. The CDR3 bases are TGTGCCAGCAGTGGGTTAGGGGAGACCCAGTACTTC. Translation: CASSGLGETQYF.

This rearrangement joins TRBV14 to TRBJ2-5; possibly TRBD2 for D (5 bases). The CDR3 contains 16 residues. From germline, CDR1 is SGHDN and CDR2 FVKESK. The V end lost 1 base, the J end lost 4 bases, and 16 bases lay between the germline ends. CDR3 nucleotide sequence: TGTGCCAGCAGCCAAGGCCTCTCGAGAGGGTCAGAGACCCAGTACTTC. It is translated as CASSQGLSRGSETQYF.

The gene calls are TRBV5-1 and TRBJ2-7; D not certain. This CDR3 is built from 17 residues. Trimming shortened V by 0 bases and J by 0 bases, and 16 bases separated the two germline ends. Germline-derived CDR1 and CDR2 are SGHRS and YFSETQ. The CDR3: CASSLAKGVAFSYEQYV. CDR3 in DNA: TGCGCCAGCAGCTTGGCCAAAGGTGTCGCCTTCTCCTACGAGCAGTACGTC.

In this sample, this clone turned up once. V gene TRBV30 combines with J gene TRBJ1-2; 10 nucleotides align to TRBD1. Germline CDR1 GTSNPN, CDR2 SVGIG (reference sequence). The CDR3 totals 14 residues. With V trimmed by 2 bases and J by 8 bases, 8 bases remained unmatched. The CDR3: CAWSHLRTGGGYTF. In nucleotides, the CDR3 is TGTGCCTGGAGTCACCTCCGGACAGGGGGGGGCTACACCTTC.

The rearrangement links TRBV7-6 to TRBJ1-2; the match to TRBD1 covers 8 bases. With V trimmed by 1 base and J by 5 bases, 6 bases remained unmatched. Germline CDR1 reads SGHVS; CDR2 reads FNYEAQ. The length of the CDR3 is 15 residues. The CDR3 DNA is TGTGCCAGCAGCTTAGGGACAGGGCCAAGTTATGGCTACACCTTC. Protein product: CASSLGTGPSYGYTF.

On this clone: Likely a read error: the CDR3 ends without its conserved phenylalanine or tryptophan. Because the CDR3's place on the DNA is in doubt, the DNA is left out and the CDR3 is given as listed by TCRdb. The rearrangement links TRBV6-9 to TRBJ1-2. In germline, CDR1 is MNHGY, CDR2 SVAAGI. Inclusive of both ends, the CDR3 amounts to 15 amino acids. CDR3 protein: CASSRIRPYGKTYGY.

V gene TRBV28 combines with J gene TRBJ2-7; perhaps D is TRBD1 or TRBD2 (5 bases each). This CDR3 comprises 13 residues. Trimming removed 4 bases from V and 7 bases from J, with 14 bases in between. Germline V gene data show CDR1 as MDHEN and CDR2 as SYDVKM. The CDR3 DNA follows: TGTGCCAGCAGTTCGCCGCAGGGAGTAGAGCAGTACTTC. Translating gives CASSSPQGVEQYF.

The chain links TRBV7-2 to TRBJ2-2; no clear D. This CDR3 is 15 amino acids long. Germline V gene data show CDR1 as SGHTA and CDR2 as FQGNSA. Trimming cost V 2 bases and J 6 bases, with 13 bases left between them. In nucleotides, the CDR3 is TGTGCCAGCAGCTTAACCCCCCATGGGGCCGGGGAGCTGTTTTTT. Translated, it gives CASSLTPHGAGELFF.

The CDR3 coding sequence is TGTGCCAGCCCCTCATCCTACGAGCAGTACTTC. Translating it yields CASPSSYEQYF. The chain couples TRBV6-1 to TRBJ2-7; no clear D. Germline assignment: CDR1 MNHNS and CDR2 SASEGT. This CDR3 region has 11 residues. V shed 8 bases and J shed 1 base, with 6 bases lying between them.

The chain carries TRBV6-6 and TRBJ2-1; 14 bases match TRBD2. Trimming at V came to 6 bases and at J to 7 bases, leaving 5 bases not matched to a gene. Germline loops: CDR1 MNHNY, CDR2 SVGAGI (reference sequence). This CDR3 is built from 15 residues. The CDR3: CASRTGTSGGNEQFF. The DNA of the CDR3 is TGTGCCAGCAGGACCGGGACTAGCGGGGGTAATGAGCAGTTCTTC.